This note documents a single T cell receptor beta chain sequence. Here immunoSEQ multiplex PCR was the method, and the copy in TCRdb shows in-frame clones only, minus some. The table has a few hundred thousand clones, nearly 90% seen once. The length of the CDR3 is 16 residues. The germline gives CDR1 SGDLS, CDR2 YYNGEE. Trimming stripped 0 bases from V and 6 bases from J, with 16 bases between. Contact with a PCR-confirmed or clinician-diagnosed COVID-19 case occurred within 2 weeks of entry. These data are taken from a study of blood T cell repertoires in COVID-19. The overall study: Both acute and convalescent COVID-19 samples were obtained from the United States, Italy and Spain. PBMCs, B-cell-depleted T cells, or T cells were the source of the cDNA or gDNA that made up the material.

Sequenced sample: PBMCs or T cells enriched from blood (not recorded which). The chain combines TRBV9 with TRBJ2-1; D is perhaps TRBD1 (6 bases). This receptor was identified in a woman between 18 and 29 years old who had been exposed to COVID-19. The CDR3 DNA reads as TGTGCCAGCAGCGTAGCCGGTGGGGGCCGTCTCAATGAGCAGTTCTTC. This translates into CASSVAGGGRLNEQFF.